This TCR beta chain derives from a study of T cells in localized non-small cell lung cancer (dated by TCRdb to 2019 to 2021). Some background on the complete study: Comparing tumors with uninvolved tumor-adjacent lungs, the study looked at the T cell repertoires of fewer than 250 patients with early-stage NSCLC. The mean age of the NSCLC patients was 50 to 85 years, with 120 to 150 men and about a hundred women. The cohort comprised 236 treatment-naïve NSCLC patients with resected, localized lung tumors.

At diagnosis, tumor, uninvolved tumor-adjacent lung and peripheral blood were collected and then preserved as a mix of FFPE and fresh-frozen material. For TCR repertoire profiling, the blood samples were analyzed as peripheral blood mononuclear cells. The CDR3 covers 14 residues, taking in both the cysteine and the phenylalanine. Only the CDR3 part of the read is kept: 42 bases, read in frame from the first base. V trim: 6 bases; J trim: 6 bases; unmatched bases: 9. The germline V gene provides CDR1 WSHSY and CDR2 SAAADI. Here is what the overall study found, with its caveats: Multi-region tumor sequencing was not performed, so intratumor heterogeneity could not be excluded. Since the design was exploratory, TCR variables were selected using unadjusted p-values with no false-discovery rate correction. A median of around 57 of the top 100 tumor clones turned up in the paired uninvolved adjacent lung, and 25 to 30 of those clones also ranked among the top 100 of that same adjacent lung. Longer overall survival was associated with higher blood T cell density, whereas shorter survival was associated with higher adjacent-lung clonality. Uninvolved tumor-adjacent lung showed the highest T cell clonality, higher than tumor, which suggests more focused antigenic responses in the adjacent lung.

TCR beta CDR3 regions were sequenced from DNA using the immunoSEQ Assay. The original methods were these. T cell density was computed as TCR beta template counts normalized to usable DNA estimated by amplifying housekeeping genes. Using the preseqR package, richness was estimated by extrapolating to 120,000 templates for tissue samples and 400,000 templates for PBMC samples. Clonality was defined by subtracting Pielou's evenness from one. Tissue-enriched TCRs were identified through differential abundance testing performed on productive amino-acid clonotypes, with a minimum total count of 5 and an alpha of 0.1. Repertoire overlap between compartments was quantified with the Jaccard Index and Morisita Overlap Index. GLIPH grouped TCR beta CDR3s together with public tetramer-defined viral CDR3s, and a viral motif had to include at least three viral sequences and show V-gene enrichment. What TCRdb holds here is the immuneACCESS table cut down to in-frame rearrangements. Part of the clones is not present; checked against another copy, under half of the missing clones reflect an unresolved V gene, and the others are unexplained. V and J calls and clone size are those listed in that table; D and trimming were worked out from the DNA. This sample gives 59,000 or so clones in total; about nine tenths of them show up just once. The top ten constitute 20% of the sample.

Note on this clone: What antigen it recognizes has not been identified. No much larger clone exists at a distance of one base, and base qualities are not known.

This sample comprised peripheral blood, obtained before any cancer treatment. The source is a man aged 40 to 70 with stage I lung adenocarcinoma. The V and J segments used are TRBV10-2 and TRBJ2-7, with 9 bases aligning to TRBD1. The DNA reads TGCGCCAGCAGGCCGGGACAGGGATTTGGCGAGCAGTACTTC. It translates as CASRPGQGFGEQYF.